This TCR beta chain was captured by sequencing in a study of tumor-infiltrating lymphocytes in primary liver carcinoma. For this clonotype: Its antigen is unidentified. One end of the junction varies from germline; a read error may be responsible.

Whole-study findings and limits: Tumors significantly exceeded blood in top-250-clone fraction (p = 0.039). Only about 7-24% of top clones occurred in every one of the five tumor regions.

Unsorted bulk tissue, about 19-32 mg of it, served as the source for co-extraction of RNA and DNA. The CDR3 length is 13 residues. In germline, CDR1 is SQVTM, CDR2 ANQGSEA. Researchers generated TCR beta cDNA from 500 ng of total RNA, relying on a constant-region primer. What produced the TCR beta libraries was three nested multiplex PCR rounds using slightly modified ARM-PCR. A C-beta reverse primer and TRBV1-TRBV30 forward primers served in each of the first two PCR rounds, at 9 to 10 cycles apiece. TCRdb re-analysed the multiplex PCR reads in MiXCR, keeping a single row per CDR3 protein. Here the sample spans some 43,000 distinct CDR3 sequences, around 64% being singletons.

The receptor's source is a man aged 35-49 years with primary liver carcinoma and hepatitis B virus infection. Sequencing was carried out using liver tumor tissue from sampling region 5. As to subset: tumor region T5, tumor centre. The chain has TRBV29-1 and TRBJ1-1; TRBD1 is a possible D gene (5 bases). The chain's CDR3 is CSVAGQLNTEVFF. For the CDR3, the DNA is TGCAGCGTTGCGGGGCAGCTGAACACTGAAGTTTTCTTT.